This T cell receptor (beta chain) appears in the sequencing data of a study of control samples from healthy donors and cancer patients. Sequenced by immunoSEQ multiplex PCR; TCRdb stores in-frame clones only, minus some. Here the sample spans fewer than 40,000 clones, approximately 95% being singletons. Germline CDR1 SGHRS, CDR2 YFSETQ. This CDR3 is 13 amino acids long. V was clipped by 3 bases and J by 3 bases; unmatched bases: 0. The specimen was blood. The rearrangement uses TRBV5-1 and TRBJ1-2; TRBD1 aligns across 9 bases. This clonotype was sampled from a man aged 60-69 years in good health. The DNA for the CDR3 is TGCGCCAGCAGCTGGGACAGGGACTATGGCTACACCTTC. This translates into CASSWDRDYGYTF.